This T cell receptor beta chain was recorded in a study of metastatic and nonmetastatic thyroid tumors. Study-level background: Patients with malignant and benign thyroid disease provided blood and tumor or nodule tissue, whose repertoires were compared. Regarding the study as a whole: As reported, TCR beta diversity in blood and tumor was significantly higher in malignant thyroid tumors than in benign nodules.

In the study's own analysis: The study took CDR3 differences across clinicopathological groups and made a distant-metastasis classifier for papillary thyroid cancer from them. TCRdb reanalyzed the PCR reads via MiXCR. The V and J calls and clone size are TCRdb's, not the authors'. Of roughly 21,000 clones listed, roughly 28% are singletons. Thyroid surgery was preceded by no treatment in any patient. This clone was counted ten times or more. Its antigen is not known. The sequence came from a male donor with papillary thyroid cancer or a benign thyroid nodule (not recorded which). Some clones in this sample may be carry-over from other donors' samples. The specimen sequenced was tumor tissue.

The CDR3 DNA sequence: TGTGCCAGCAGCCAAGATCTGTGGCGTGGAGATACGCAGTATTTT. It codes for CASSQDLWRGDTQYF. V gene TRBV3-1 combines with J gene TRBJ2-3; D uncertain. This CDR3 has 15 amino acids. Germline V gives CDR1 LGHDT, CDR2 YNNKEL (reference sequence). V was clipped by 0 bases and J by 5 bases, with 12 bases between them.